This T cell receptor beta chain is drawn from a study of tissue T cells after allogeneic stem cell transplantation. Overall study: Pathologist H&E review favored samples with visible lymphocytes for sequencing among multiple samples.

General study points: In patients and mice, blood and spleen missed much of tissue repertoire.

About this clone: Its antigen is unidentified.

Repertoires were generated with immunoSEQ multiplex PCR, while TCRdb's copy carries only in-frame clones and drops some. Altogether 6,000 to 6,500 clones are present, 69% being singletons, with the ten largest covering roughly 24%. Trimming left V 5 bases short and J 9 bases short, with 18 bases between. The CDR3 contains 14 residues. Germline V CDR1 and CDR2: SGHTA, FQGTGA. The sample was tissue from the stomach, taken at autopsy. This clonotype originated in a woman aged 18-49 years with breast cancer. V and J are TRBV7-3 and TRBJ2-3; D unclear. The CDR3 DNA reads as TGTGCCAGCAGCCAAGTACTGGATTCGTCGACGCAGTATTTT. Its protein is CASSQVLDSSTQYF.